This T cell receptor (beta chain) was retrieved from a study of identical twins (TCRdb year 2016). Regarding the research as a whole: TCR alpha and beta repertoires from monozygotic twins, unrelated adults of various ages and cord blood were deep-sequenced to test whether fetal clonotypes persist. Replicate twin experiments were performed at different times using different library preparation protocols to rule out contamination.

All donors were healthy Caucasians. There are a few counts of this clonotype. This clone's antigen is unknown. No much larger clone exists at a distance of one base, and base qualities are not known. The library was generated by 5' RACE. TCRdb shows the sequencer as Illumina HiSeq 2000. A universal primer binding site was introduced by template switching, and a unique molecular identifier was present in the final cDNA, enabling accurate counting of TCR cDNA molecules. First-strand cDNA for TCR alpha and beta chains was synthesized from specific primers in the conserved constant-segment region. To control for contamination, every cDNA library carried two barcodes: a SMART-Mk sample barcode plus Illumina barcodes. Two successive PCR steps introduced TruSeq adapter sequences along with Illumina sample barcodes. Sequencing of the TCR alpha and beta cDNA libraries was done on the Illumina HiSeq platform using custom primers. The paper's processing steps were these. Unique molecular identifiers were extracted from raw reads with MiGEC, and CDR3 positions were determined with MiXCR. Recombination models were inferred per individual with the repgenHMM and IGoR tools using an EM algorithm. The analysis of shared clonotypes was done with the tcR package in R, with sharing normalized by the product of cloneset sizes. To study raw recombination without the effects of thymic and clonal selection, out-of-frame nonproductive sequences were analyzed. TCRdb reworked the public reads: Q25 trimming with fastp, MiXCR clone assembly, productive beta chains retained. CDR3 protein duplicates are merged, each entry listing the most common genes and DNA. TCRdb's processing, not the authors', yielded these V and J calls. A total of about 1.7 million distinct CDR3 sequences appear in this sample, around a third of them only once. The leading ten clones occupy approximately 0.25% of the sample.

There are 16 amino acids in the CDR3, from cysteine to phenylalanine inclusive. This entry keeps only the CDR3 DNA: 48 bases, framed from base 1. The germline V gene gives CDR1 as SGHAT and CDR2 as FQNNGV. Clipping removes 4 bases from V and 3 bases from J, with 12 as the unmatched junction base count. Broad study findings and their caveats: Fewer insertions were carried by abundant cord blood beta clonotypes; a weaker similar trend was observed in young adult naive repertoires, while no such trend was observed in memory repertoires. Recombination models systematically underestimated out-of-frame TCR alpha sharing in monozygotic twins but agreed with sharing between unrelated individuals. Invariant T cells such as MAIT and iNKT could partly confound zero-insertion analyses, though diverse VJ usage argued against this for most clonotypes. Excess twin sharing in beta out-of-frame sequences was weaker because fewer shared sequences lowered the signal-to-noise ratio. Compared with coincidental sharing between unrelated individuals, out-of-frame TCR alpha sequences shared between twins showed an excess of sequences with low generation probability. Conclusions relied on cross-sectional statistical analysis, since the same donors could not be followed over many years.

The sample taken for sequencing was cord blood. Recombination linked TRBV11-2 to TRBJ2-7; TRBD1 lines up with 7 middle nucleotides. This receptor was identified in a newborn girl in good health. The nucleotide sequence reads TGTGCCAGCAGCTCACTGACAGGGCCCCACTACTACGAGCAGTACTTC. This is translated as CASSSLTGPHYYEQYF.